The sample holds a few counts of the clone carrying this TCR beta chain. Barcoded TCR alpha and TCR beta cDNA libraries with UMIs came from 5'RACE using constant-segment primers. Via MiXCR, TCRdb re-called the 5' RACE reads, giving one row per CDR3 protein. The sample carries some 110,000 distinct CDR3 sequences, approximately 15% recorded once. The data stem from a study of T-cell memory formation after mild COVID-19. This CDR3 region has 13 residues. The V and J ends lost 5 bases and 7 bases, in that order; junction bases with no gene match: 7. The J gene is TRBJ2-7, the V gene TRBV12-3 or TRBV12-4, with 8 bases fitting TRBD2. The source material was PBMCs or a T cell subset sorted from them (not recorded which). The clonotype comes from an adult woman who had mild COVID-19 (a few samples of this study predate the infection). Cell type and time point are not known. The CDR3 spells CASSPGGAGEQYF. CDR3 nucleotide sequence: TGTGCCAGCAGTCCCGGGGGGGCGGGGGAGCAGTACTTC.